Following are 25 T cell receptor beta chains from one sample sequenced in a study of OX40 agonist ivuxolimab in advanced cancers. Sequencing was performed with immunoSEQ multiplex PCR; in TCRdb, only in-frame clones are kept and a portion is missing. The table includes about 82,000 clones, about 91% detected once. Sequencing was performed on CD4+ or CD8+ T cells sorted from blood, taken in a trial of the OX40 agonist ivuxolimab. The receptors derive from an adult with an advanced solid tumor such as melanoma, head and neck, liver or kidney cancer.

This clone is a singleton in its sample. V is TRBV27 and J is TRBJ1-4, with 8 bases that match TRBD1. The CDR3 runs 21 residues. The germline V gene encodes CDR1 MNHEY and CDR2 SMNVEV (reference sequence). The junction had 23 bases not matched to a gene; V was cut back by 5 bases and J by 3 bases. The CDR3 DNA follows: TGTGCCAGCAGTCGAAAGACCTACAGGGGGAACCCCTTTGTGGCTAATGAAAAACTGTTTTTT. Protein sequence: CASSRKTYRGNPFVANEKLFF.

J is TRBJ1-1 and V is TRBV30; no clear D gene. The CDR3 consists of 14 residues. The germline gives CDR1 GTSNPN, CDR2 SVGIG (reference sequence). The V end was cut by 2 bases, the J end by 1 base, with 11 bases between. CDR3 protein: CAWSRGYGNTEAFF. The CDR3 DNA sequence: TGTGCCTGGAGTCGAGGGTACGGGAACACTGAAGCTTTCTTT.

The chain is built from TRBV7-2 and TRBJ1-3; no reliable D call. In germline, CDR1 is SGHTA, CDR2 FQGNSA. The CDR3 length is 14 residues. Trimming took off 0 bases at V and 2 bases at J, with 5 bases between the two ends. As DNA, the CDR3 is TGTGCCAGCAGCTTAGCAGGAACTGGAAACACCATATATTTT. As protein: CASSLAGTGNTIYF.

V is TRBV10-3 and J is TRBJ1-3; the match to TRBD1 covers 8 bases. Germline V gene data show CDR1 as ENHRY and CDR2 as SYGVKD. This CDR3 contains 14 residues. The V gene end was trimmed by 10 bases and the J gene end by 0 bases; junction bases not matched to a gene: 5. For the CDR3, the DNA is TGTGCCACTACAACAGGGGGCTCTGGAAACACCATATATTTT. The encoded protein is CATTTGGSGNTIYF.

The DNA of the CDR3 is TGCAGCGTTGAGGGAGGGGGCTACGAGCAGTACTTC. It yields the protein CSVEGGGYEQYF. The J gene is TRBJ2-7, the V gene TRBV29-1; weak D call: TRBD2 (7 bases). Between the trimmed V and J ends, which lost 3 bases and 3 bases, there was a span of 9 bases. Germline CDR1 SQVTM, CDR2 ANQGSEA. CDR3 length equals 12 residues.

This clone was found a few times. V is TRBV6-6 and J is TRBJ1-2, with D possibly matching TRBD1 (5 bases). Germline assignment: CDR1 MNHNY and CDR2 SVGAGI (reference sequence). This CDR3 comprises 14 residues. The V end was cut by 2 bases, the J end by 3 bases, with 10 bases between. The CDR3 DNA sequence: TGTGCCAGCAGTTACAAGGGGCTCGACTATGGCTACACCTTC. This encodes CASSYKGLDYGYTF.

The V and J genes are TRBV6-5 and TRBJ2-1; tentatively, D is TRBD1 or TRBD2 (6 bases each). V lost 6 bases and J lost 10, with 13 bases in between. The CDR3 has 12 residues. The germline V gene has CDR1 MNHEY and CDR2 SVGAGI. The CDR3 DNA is TGTGCCAGCAGATCGGGGGCACTGGAGCAGTTCTTC. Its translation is CASRSGALEQFF.

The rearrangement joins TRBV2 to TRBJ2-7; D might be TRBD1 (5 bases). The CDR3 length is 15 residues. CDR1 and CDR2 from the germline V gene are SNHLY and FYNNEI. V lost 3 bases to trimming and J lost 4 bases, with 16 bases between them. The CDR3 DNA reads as TGTGCCAGCAGTGACGCTCTAGGGGAATATTACGAGCAGTACTTC. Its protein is CASSDALGEYYEQYF.

This CDR3 is CASSVGPRTPNEKLFF. For the CDR3, the DNA is TGTGCCAGCAGCGTAGGGCCGAGGACCCCTAATGAAAAACTGTTTTTT. The V gene is TRBV9, the J gene TRBJ1-4, with D hard to call. Germline V gene lookup returns CDR1 SGDLS and CDR2 YYNGEE. Trimming took 0 bases from V and 3 from J, leaving 12 bases between them. The CDR3 totals 16 residues.

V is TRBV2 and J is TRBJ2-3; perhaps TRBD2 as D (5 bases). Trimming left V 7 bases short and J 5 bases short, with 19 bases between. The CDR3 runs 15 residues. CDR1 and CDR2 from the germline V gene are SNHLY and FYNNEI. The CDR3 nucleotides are TGTGCCAGCAAATTAGACGAGGGTTTTGGAGATACGCAGTATTTT. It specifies CASKLDEGFGDTQYF. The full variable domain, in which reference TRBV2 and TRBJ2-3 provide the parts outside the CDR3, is EPEVTQTPSHQVTQMGQEVILRCVPISNHLYFYWYRQILGQKVEFLVSFYNNEISEKSEIFDDQFSVERPDGSNFTLKIRSTKLEDSAMYFCASKLDEGFGDTQYFGPGTRLTVL.

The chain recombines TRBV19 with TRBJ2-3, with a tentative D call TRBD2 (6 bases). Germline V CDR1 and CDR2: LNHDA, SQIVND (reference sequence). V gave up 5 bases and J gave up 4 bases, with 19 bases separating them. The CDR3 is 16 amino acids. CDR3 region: CASSPGEAQGADTQYF. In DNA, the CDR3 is TGTGCCAGTAGTCCGGGGGAGGCCCAGGGAGCAGATACGCAGTATTTT.

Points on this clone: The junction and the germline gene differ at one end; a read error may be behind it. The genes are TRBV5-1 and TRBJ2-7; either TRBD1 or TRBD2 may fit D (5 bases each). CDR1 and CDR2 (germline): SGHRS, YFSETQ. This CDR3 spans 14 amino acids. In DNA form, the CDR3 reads TGCGCCAGCAGATTGGACTGGGGGAGCTACGAGCAGTACTTC. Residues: CASRLDWGSYEQYF.

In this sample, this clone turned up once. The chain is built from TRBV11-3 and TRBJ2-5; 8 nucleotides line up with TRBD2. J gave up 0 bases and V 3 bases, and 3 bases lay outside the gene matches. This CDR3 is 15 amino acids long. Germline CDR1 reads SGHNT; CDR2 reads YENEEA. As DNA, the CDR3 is TGTGCCAGCAGCTTCGGGGGGGCCAACCAAGAGACCCAGTACTTC. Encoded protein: CASSFGGANQETQYF. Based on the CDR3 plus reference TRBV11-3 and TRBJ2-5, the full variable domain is EAGVVQSPRYKIIEKKQPVAFWCNPISGHNTLYWYLQNLGQGPELLIRYENEEAVDDSQLPKDRFSAERLKGVDSTLKIQPAELGDSAVYLCASSFGGANQETQYFGPGTRLLVL.

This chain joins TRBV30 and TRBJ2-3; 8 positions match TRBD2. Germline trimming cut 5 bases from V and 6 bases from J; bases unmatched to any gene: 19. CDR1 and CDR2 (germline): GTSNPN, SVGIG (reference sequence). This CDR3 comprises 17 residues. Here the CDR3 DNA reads TGTGCCTGGGCCCCCCGGCTGGGGGCGGGAGGAGACGATACGCAGTATTTT. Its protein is CAWAPRLGAGGDDTQYF. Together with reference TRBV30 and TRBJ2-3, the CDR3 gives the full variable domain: SQTIHQWPATLVQPVGSPLSLECTVEGTSNPNLYWYRQAAGRGLQLLFYSVGIGQISSEVPQNLSASRPQDRQFILSSKKLLLSDSGFYLCAWAPRLGAGGDDTQYFGPGTRLTVL.

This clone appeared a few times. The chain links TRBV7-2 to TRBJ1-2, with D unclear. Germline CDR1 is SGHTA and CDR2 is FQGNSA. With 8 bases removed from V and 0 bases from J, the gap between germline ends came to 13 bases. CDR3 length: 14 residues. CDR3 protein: CASGRATTNYGYTF. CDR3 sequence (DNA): TGTGCCAGCGGGCGGGCGACGACTAACTATGGCTACACCTTC.

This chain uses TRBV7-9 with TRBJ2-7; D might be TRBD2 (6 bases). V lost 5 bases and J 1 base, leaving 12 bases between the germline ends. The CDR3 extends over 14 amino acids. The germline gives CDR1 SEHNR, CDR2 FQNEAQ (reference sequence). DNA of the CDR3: TGTGCCAGCAGCCGCGGGACGGCGTCCTACGAGCAGTACTTC. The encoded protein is CASSRGTASYEQYF. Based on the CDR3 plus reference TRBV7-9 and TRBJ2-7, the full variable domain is DTGVSQNPRHKITKRGQNVTFRCDPISEHNRLYWYRQTLGQGPEFLTYFQNEAQLEKSRLLSDRFSAERPKGSFSTLEIQRTEQGDSAMYLCASSRGTASYEQYFGPGTRLTVT.

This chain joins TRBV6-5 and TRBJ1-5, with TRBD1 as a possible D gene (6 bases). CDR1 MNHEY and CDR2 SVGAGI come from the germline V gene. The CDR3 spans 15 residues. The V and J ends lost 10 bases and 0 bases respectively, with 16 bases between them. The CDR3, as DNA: TGTGCCACCCAACAGGGTTTGGCTAGCAATCAGCCCCAGCATTTT. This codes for CATQQGLASNQPQHF.

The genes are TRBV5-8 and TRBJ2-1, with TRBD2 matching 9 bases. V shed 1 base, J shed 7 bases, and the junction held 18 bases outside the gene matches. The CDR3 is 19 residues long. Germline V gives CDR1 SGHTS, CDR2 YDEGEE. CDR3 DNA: TGTGCCAGCAGCTTGCGTTGGCGGGAGGGCCCCGGAGCTAGTAATGAGCAGTTCTTC. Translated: CASSLRWREGPGASNEQFF.

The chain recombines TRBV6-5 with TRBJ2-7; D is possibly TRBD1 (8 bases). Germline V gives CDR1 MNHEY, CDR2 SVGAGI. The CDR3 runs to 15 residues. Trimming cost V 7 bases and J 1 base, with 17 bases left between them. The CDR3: CASINTGGGSYEQYF. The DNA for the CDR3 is TGTGCCAGCATTAATACAGGGGGAGGGTCCTACGAGCAGTACTTC.

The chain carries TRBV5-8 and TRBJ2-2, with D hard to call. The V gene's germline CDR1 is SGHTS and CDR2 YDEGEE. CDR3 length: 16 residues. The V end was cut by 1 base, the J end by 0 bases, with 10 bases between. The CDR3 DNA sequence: TGTGCCAGCAGCTTGCAAAACGATCCGAACACCGGGGAGCTGTTTTTT. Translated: CASSLQNDPNTGELFF.

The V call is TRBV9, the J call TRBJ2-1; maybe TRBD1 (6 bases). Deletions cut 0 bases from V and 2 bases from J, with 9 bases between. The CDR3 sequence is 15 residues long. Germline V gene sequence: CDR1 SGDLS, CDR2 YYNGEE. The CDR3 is CASSVGEGAYNEQFF. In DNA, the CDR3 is TGTGCCAGCAGCGTAGGCGAGGGGGCCTACAATGAGCAGTTCTTC.

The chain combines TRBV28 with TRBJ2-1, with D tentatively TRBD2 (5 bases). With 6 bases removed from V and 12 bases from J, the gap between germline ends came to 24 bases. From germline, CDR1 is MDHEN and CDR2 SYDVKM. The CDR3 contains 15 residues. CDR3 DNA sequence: TGTGCCAGCAGCTCTGGGAGTGCCTCGGAGCACTGGCAGTTCTTC. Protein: CASSSGSASEHWQFF.

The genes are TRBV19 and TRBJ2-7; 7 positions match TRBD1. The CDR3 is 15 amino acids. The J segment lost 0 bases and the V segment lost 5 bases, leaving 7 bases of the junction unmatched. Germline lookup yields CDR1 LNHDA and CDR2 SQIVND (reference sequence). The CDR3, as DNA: TGTGCCAGTAGTCCTCAGGGGGTTACCTCCTACGAGCAGTACTTC. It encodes CASSPQGVTSYEQYF.

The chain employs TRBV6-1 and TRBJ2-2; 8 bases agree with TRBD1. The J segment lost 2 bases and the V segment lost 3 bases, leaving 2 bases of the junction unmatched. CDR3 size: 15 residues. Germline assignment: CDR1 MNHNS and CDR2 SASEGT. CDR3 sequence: CASSDRGRNTGELFF. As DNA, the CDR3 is TGTGCCAGCAGTGACAGGGGGCGAAACACCGGGGAGCTGTTTTTT.

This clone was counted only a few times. The CDR3 spells CASQTGLGNQPQHF. In DNA form, the CDR3 reads TGCGCCAGCCAGACAGGGCTGGGCAATCAGCCCCAGCATTTT. The chain is built from TRBV10-2 and TRBJ1-5, with 7 bases lining up with TRBD1. The CDR3 covers 14 residues. The germline CDR1 and CDR2 sequences are WSHSY and SAAADI. V shed 8 bases and J 2 bases; nucleotides not matched to a gene: 6.